The clone carrying this T cell receptor beta chain showed up many times. Its antigen is still unknown. The data are from a study of CD8 T cells in ankylosing spondylitis. MiXCR, applied by TCRdb to the 5' RACE reads, yields one record per CDR3 protein. The sample gives some 130,000 distinct CDR3 sequences, around 9.7% of which show up once; about 3.3% is in the top ten. CDR1 and CDR2 from the germline V gene are SGHRS and YFSETQ. CDR3 length equals 15 residues. The V and J ends lost 1 base and 2 bases respectively, with 12 bases between them. Points from the study as a whole: Prior work had noted some motif variants in reactive arthritis blood and synovial fluid. Disease-linked clones were found to be CD8+ and relatively rare in peripheral blood.

The receptor was isolated from a male donor with ankylosing spondylitis or in good health (not recorded which). The chain combines TRBV5-1 with TRBJ1-2; D ambiguous. The sequencing sample was made of blood, either unsorted or a sorted T cell fraction (not recorded which). CDR3 sequence reads: CASSLNLLGNYGYTF. For the CDR3, the DNA is TGCGCCAGCAGCTTGAATCTCCTGGGGAACTATGGCTACACCTTC.